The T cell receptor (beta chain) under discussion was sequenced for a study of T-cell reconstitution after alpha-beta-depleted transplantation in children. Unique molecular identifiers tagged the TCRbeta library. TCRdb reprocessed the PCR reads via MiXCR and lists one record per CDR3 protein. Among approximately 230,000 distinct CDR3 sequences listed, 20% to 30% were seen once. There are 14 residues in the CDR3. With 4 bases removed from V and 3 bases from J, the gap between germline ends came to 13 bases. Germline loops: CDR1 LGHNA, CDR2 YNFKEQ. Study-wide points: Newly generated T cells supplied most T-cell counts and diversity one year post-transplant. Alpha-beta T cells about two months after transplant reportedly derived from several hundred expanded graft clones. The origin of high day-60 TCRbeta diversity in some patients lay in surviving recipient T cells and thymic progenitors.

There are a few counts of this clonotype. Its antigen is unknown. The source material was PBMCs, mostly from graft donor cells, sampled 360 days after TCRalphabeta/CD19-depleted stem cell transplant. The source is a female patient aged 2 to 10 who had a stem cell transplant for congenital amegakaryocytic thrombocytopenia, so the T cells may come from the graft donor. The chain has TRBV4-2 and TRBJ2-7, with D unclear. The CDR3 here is CASSLTAGDYEQYF. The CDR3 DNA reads TGTGCCAGCAGCCTAACCGCAGGAGACTACGAGCAGTACTTC.